This T cell receptor beta chain was identified in a study of blood T cell repertoires in COVID-19. At the level of the study: Sites across the United States, Italy and Spain contributed samples from acute and convalescent COVID-19. T cells, B-cell-depleted T cells, or PBMCs provided the cDNA or gDNA that served as material.

Germline lookup yields CDR1 KGHSY and CDR2 FQNENV. V was trimmed by 1 base and J by 7 bases, leaving 11 bases between them. The length of the CDR3 is 15 residues. TCRdb keeps only in-frame clones here, not all; method: immunoSEQ multiplex PCR. Among approximately 220,000 clones listed, more than 70% were seen once. Cohort assignment relied on participant-reported clinical history. The chain employs TRBV16 and TRBJ1-6; D perhaps matches TRBD1 (6 bases). The sequence derives from a middle-aged woman with acute COVID-19. Input material: PBMCs or T cells enriched from blood (not recorded which). CDR3 amino acids: CASSQYLRGNSPLHF. CDR3 DNA: TGTGCCAGCAGCCAATATCTCAGGGGAAATTCACCCCTCCACTTT.